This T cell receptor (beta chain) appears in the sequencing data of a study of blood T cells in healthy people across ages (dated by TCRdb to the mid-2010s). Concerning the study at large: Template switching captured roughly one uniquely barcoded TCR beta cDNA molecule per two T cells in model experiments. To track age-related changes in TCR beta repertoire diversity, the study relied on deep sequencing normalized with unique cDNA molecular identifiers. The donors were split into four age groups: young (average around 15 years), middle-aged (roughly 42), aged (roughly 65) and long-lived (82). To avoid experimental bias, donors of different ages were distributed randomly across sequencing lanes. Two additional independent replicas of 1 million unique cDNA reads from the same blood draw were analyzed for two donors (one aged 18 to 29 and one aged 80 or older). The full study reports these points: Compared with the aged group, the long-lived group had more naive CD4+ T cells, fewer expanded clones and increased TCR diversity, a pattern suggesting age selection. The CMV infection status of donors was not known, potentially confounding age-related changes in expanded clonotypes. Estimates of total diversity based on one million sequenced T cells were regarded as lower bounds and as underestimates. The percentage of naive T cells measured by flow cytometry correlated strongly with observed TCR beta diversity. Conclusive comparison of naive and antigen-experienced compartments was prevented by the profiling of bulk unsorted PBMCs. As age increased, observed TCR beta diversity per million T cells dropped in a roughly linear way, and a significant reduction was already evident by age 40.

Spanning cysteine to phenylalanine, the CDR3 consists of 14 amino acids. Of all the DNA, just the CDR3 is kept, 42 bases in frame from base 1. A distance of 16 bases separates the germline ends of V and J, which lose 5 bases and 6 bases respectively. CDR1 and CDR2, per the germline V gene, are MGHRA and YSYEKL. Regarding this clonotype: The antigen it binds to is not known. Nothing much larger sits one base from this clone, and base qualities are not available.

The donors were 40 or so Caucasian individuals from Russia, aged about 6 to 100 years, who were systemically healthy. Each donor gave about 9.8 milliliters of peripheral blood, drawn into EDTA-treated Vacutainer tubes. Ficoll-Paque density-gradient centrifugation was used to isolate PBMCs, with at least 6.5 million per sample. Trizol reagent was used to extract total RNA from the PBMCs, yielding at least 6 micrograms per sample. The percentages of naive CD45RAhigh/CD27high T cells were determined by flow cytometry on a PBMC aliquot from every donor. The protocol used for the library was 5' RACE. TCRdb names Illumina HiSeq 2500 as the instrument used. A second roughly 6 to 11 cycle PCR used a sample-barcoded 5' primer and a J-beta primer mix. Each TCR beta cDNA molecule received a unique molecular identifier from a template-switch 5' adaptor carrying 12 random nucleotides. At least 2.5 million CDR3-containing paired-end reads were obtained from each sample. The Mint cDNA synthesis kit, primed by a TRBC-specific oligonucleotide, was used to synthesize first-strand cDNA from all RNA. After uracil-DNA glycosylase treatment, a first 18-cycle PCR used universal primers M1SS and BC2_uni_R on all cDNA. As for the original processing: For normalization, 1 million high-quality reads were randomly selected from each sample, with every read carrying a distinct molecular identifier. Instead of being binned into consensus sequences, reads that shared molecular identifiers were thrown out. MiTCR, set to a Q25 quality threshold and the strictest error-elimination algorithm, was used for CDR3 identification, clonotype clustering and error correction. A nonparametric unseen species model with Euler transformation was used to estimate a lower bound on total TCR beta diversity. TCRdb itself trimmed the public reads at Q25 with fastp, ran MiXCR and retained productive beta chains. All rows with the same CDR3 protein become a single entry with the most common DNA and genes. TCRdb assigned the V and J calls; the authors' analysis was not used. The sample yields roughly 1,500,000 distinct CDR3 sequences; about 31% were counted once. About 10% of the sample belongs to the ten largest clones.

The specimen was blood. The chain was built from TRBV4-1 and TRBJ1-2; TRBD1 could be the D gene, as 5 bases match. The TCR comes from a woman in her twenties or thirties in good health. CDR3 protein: CASSSRGGLNGYTF. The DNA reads TGCGCCAGCAGCTCCCGCGGGGGGTTGAATGGCTACACCTTC.